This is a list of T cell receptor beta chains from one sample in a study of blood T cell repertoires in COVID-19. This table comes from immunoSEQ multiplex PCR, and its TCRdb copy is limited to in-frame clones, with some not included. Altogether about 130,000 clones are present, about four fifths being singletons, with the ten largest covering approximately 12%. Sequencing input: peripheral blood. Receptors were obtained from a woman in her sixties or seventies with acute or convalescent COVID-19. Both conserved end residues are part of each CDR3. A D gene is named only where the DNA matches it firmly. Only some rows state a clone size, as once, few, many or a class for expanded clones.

CDR3: CASSDSGGVVYGYTF
DNA: TGTGCCAGCAGCGATTCTGGGGGGGTAGTCTATGGCTACACCTTC
size: NA
J: TRBJ1-2
D: NA
V: TRBV5-6

CDR3: CASSESSIYEQYF
DNA: TGTGCCAGCAGTGAATCAAGCATATACGAGCAGTACTTC
size: NA
J: TRBJ2-7
D: NA
V: TRBV6-1

CDR3: CASIPGTGGGNQPQHF
DNA: TGTGCCAGTATCCCCGGGACAGGGGGGGGCAATCAGCCCCAGCATTTT
size: NA
J: TRBJ1-5
D: TRBD1
V: TRBV19

CDR3: CASSQLGTDTQYF
DNA: TGTGCCAGCAGCCAATTAGGCACAGATACGCAGTATTTT
size: NA
J: TRBJ2-3
D: NA
V: TRBV3-1/TRBV3-2

CDR3: CASSVDVGGSEKLFF
DNA: TGTGCCAGCAGCGTAGACGTAGGGGGCAGTGAAAAACTGTTTTTT
size: NA
J: TRBJ1-4
D: TRBD1
V: TRBV9

CDR3: CASSLGQGDGNTIYF
DNA: TGTGCCAGCAGTCTGGGACAGGGGGACGGAAACACCATATATTTT
size: once
J: TRBJ1-3
D: TRBD1
V: TRBV2

CDR3: CASSQNIGRSQPQHF
DNA: TGTGCCAGCAGCCAAAATATAGGTAGGAGTCAGCCCCAGCATTTT
size: NA
J: TRBJ1-5
D: NA
V: TRBV3-1/TRBV3-2

CDR3: CASSARDRGLDEQFF
DNA: TGCGCCAGCAGCGCCCGGGACAGGGGGCTCGATGAGCAGTTCTTC
size: NA
J: TRBJ2-1
D: TRBD1
V: TRBV5-1

CDR3: CASSIGGSLQETQYF
DNA: TGTGCCAGTAGTATAGGAGGTTCACTACAAGAGACCCAGTACTTC
size: NA
J: TRBJ2-5
D: NA
V: TRBV19

CDR3: CASSFPGAGANVLTF
DNA: TGTGCCAGCAGCTTCCCGGGGGCTGGGGCCAACGTCCTGACTTTC
size: NA
J: TRBJ2-6
D: NA
V: TRBV7-3

CDR3: CASSLEPGTGGAGAKNIQYF
DNA: TGTGCCAGCAGCTTAGAACCCGGGACAGGGGGCGCCGGGGCCAAAAACATTCAGTACTTC
size: NA
J: TRBJ2-4
D: TRBD1
V: TRBV7-6

CDR3: CASSKTGENTEAFF
DNA: TGTGCCAGCAGCAAAACAGGGGAAAACACTGAAGCTTTCTTT
size: NA
J: TRBJ1-1
D: TRBD1
V: TRBV11-3

CDR3: CSARDSYEQYF
DNA: TGCAGTGCTAGAGACAGTTACGAGCAGTACTTC
size: NA
J: TRBJ2-7
D: NA
V: TRBV20-1

CDR3: CASSRTGGNIQYF
DNA: TGTGCCAGCAGTCGGACAGGAGGGAACATTCAGTACTTC
size: NA
J: TRBJ2-4
D: NA
V: TRBV6-5

CDR3: CASSPYREKSSYEQYF
DNA: TGTGCCAGCAGCCCCTACCGCGAGAAGAGCTCCTACGAGCAGTACTTC
size: NA
J: TRBJ2-7
D: NA
V: TRBV11-1

CDR3: CASTKDRVDTEAFF
DNA: TGTGCCAGCACCAAGGACAGGGTGGACACTGAAGCTTTCTTT
size: NA
J: TRBJ1-1
D: TRBD1
V: TRBV25-1

CDR3: CSATQGNEQFF
DNA: TGCAGTGCAACACAGGGGAACGAGCAGTTCTTC
size: NA
J: TRBJ2-1
D: TRBD1
V: TRBV20-1

CDR3: CASRLDSYNYGYTF
DNA: TGTGCCAGCAGATTAGACAGTTATAACTATGGCTACACCTTC
size: NA
J: TRBJ1-2
D: NA
V: TRBV2

CDR3: CATTGAGGGQPQHF
DNA: TGTGCCACCACAGGGGCAGGGGGAGGTCAGCCCCAGCATTTT
size: NA
J: TRBJ1-5
D: TRBD1
V: TRBV15

CDR3: CASSRGGYTQYF
DNA: TGTGCCAGCAGCCGGGGGGGTTATACGCAGTATTTT
size: NA
J: TRBJ2-3
D: TRBD2
V: TRBV5-6

CDR3: CASSTRQGMNTEAFF
DNA: TGTGCCAGCAGCACCCGACAGGGTATGAACACTGAAGCTTTCTTT
size: NA
J: TRBJ1-1
D: TRBD1
V: TRBV7-2

CDR3: CASSLSGQGHEKLFF
DNA: TGCGCCAGCAGCTTGTCGGGACAGGGGCATGAAAAACTGTTTTTT
size: NA
J: TRBJ1-4
D: TRBD1
V: TRBV5-1

CDR3: CASSVVSRKDYNEQFF
DNA: TGTGCCAGCAGCGTAGTATCCAGGAAGGACTACAATGAGCAGTTCTTC
size: NA
J: TRBJ2-1
D: NA
V: TRBV9

CDR3: CAISDLREANEQFF
DNA: TGTGCCATCAGTGACCTCCGAGAGGCGAATGAGCAGTTCTTC
size: once
J: TRBJ2-1
D: NA
V: TRBV10-3

CDR3: CASREKAGETGELFF
DNA: TGCGCCAGCAGAGAAAAAGCGGGGGAGACCGGGGAGCTGTTTTTT
size: NA
J: TRBJ2-2
D: TRBD2
V: TRBV5-1

CDR3: CASSPGGSRTEAFF
DNA: TGTGCCAGCTCACCGGGGGGGAGTCGGACTGAAGCTTTCTTT
size: NA
J: TRBJ1-1
D: NA
V: TRBV18

CDR3: CASSSGQTSEQYF
DNA: TGTGCCAGCTCTTCGGGACAGACTTCCGAGCAGTACTTC
size: NA
J: TRBJ2-7
D: TRBD1
V: TRBV18

CDR3: CASSLGLAGETQYF
DNA: TGTGCCAGTAGTCTAGGACTAGCCGGGGAGACCCAGTACTTC
size: NA
J: TRBJ2-5
D: TRBD2
V: TRBV19

CDR3: CASSTRGNTEAFF
DNA: TGTGCCAGCAGTACCAGGGGGAACACTGAAGCTTTCTTT
size: NA
J: TRBJ1-1
D: NA
V: TRBV27

CDR3: CASSLGVAHEWASDTQYF
DNA: TGCGCCAGCAGCTTGGGGGTGGCACACGAGTGGGCATCGGATACGCAGTATTTT
size: NA
J: TRBJ2-3
D: NA
V: TRBV5-1

CDR3: CASSFPGEQFF
DNA: TGCGCCAGCAGCTTCCCCGGTGAGCAGTTCTTC
size: NA
J: TRBJ2-1
D: NA
V: TRBV5-1

CDR3: CASSEYGGQAQTYGYTF
DNA: TGTGCCAGCAGTGAATATGGAGGACAGGCCCAGACTTATGGCTACACCTTC
size: NA
J: TRBJ1-2
D: TRBD1
V: TRBV2

CDR3: CASSPQGNYEQYF
DNA: TGTGCCAGCTCACCACAGGGGAACTACGAGCAGTACTTC
size: NA
J: TRBJ2-7
D: NA
V: TRBV18

CDR3: CASSRTTDRSYNEQFF
DNA: TGTGCCAGCAGCAGAACTACGGACAGGTCCTACAATGAGCAGTTCTTC
size: NA
J: TRBJ2-1
D: TRBD1
V: TRBV7-9

CDR3: CASSLGGQDTGELFF
DNA: TGCGCCAGCAGCTTGGGGGGACAAGACACCGGGGAGCTGTTTTTT
size: NA
J: TRBJ2-2
D: NA
V: TRBV5-1

CDR3: CATQFGTGGRDTQYF
DNA: TGTGCCACCCAATTCGGGACAGGGGGGAGAGATACGCAGTATTTT
size: NA
J: TRBJ2-3
D: TRBD1
V: TRBV24-1

CDR3: CASSYGQPNQPQHF
DNA: TGTGCCAGCAGCTATGGACAGCCCAATCAGCCCCAGCATTTT
size: NA
J: TRBJ1-5
D: NA
V: TRBV3-1/TRBV3-2

CDR3: CSVAGGEGQPQHF
DNA: TGCAGCGTGGCAGGGGGAGAGGGCCAGCCCCAGCATTTT
size: once
J: TRBJ1-5
D: TRBD1
V: TRBV29-1

CDR3: CAWSPPVRYGYNSPLHF
DNA: TGTGCCTGGAGTCCACCGGTTAGGTACGGGTATAATTCACCCCTCCACTTT
size: NA
J: TRBJ1-6
D: NA
V: TRBV30

CDR3: CASSLAGKETQYF
DNA: TGCGCCAGCAGCTTGGCAGGGAAAGAGACCCAGTACTTC
size: NA
J: TRBJ2-5
D: NA
V: TRBV5-1

CDR3: CASSIRDRNYGYTF
DNA: TGTGCCAGTAGTATCCGGGACAGGAACTATGGCTACACCTTC
size: NA
J: TRBJ1-2
D: TRBD1
V: TRBV19

CDR3: CATSDPGLSGDTQYF
DNA: TGTGCCACCAGTGACCCCGGACTGTCTGGAGATACGCAGTATTTT
size: NA
J: TRBJ2-3
D: NA
V: TRBV24-1

CDR3: CASSPRGQGWEKLFF
DNA: TGTGCCAGCAGCCCCAGGGGACAGGGTTGGGAAAAACTGTTTTTT
size: NA
J: TRBJ1-4
D: TRBD1
V: TRBV14

CDR3: CATSDPGTAYGYTF
DNA: TGTGCCACCAGTGACCCCGGGACAGCCTATGGCTACACCTTC
size: few
J: TRBJ1-2
D: TRBD1
V: TRBV24-1

CDR3: CASSVAGARKTQYF
DNA: TGTGCCAGCAGTGTGGCGGGGGCCAGGAAGACCCAGTACTTC
size: few
J: TRBJ2-5
D: NA
V: TRBV2

CDR3: CASSPRVPETQYF
DNA: TGTGCCAGCTCACCCAGGGTACCAGAGACCCAGTACTTC
size: NA
J: TRBJ2-5
D: NA
V: TRBV18

CDR3: CASCAGTGVINEKLFF
DNA: TGCGCCAGCTGCGCCGGGACAGGGGTTATAAACGAAAAACTGTTTTTT
size: NA
J: TRBJ1-4
D: TRBD1
V: TRBV5-1